Listed below are T cell receptor beta chains from one sample, sequenced in a study of cytomegalovirus exposure and HLA in healthy donors. TCRdb's copy holds only in-frame clones and misses some; the assay was immunoSEQ multiplex PCR. The table records more than 110,000 clones, 70% to 85% of them present only once. The sequencing sample was made of PBMCs. The source is a man between 25 and 39 years old in good health and CMV-seropositive. CDR3s include the opening cysteine and the closing phenylalanine or tryptophan. D genes are given only for firm matches. A clone size is listed for some rows: how often the clone was seen (once, few, many), or a class if it is expanded.

D gene: TRBD2; J gene: TRBJ2-7; V gene: TRBV18; clone size: NA; CDR3 protein: CASSPPDSPSGTGEQYF; CDR3 DNA: TGTGCCAGCTCACCACCTGATTCGCCTAGCGGGACTGGGGAGCAGTACTTC
D gene: NA; J gene: TRBJ1-1; V gene: TRBV5-5; clone size: NA; CDR3 protein: CASSLGGGGTEAFF; CDR3 DNA: TGTGCCAGCAGCTTGGGGGGAGGGGGCACTGAAGCTTTCTTT
D gene: NA; J gene: TRBJ1-2; V gene: TRBV6-1; clone size: NA; CDR3 protein: CASRATVNYGYTF; CDR3 DNA: TGTGCCAGCAGAGCGACAGTTAACTATGGCTACACCTTC
D gene: NA; J gene: TRBJ2-7; V gene: TRBV11-2; clone size: NA; CDR3 protein: CASSLVSRSREQYF; CDR3 DNA: TGTGCCAGCAGCTTAGTTTCGAGGTCCCGGGAGCAGTACTTC
D gene: TRBD2; J gene: TRBJ2-7; V gene: TRBV27; clone size: NA; CDR3 protein: CASSPRAGLYEQYF; CDR3 DNA: TGTGCCAGCAGTCCTCGAGCGGGACTCTACGAGCAGTACTTC
D gene: NA; J gene: TRBJ2-3; V gene: TRBV10-2; clone size: NA; CDR3 protein: CASSESSVQRTDTQYF; CDR3 DNA: TGCGCCAGCAGTGAGTCATCGGTCCAGAGGACAGATACGCAGTATTTT
D gene: NA; J gene: TRBJ1-1; V gene: TRBV10-3; clone size: NA; CDR3 protein: CAISDGLNTEAFF; CDR3 DNA: TGTGCCATCAGTGACGGTCTGAACACTGAAGCTTTCTTT
D gene: TRBD2; J gene: TRBJ2-3; V gene: TRBV19; clone size: NA; CDR3 protein: CASSAYIAGGPLDTQYF; CDR3 DNA: TGTGCCAGTAGTGCTTATATAGCGGGAGGGCCCCTAGATACGCAGTATTTT
D gene: TRBD1; J gene: TRBJ2-7; V gene: TRBV7-2; clone size: NA; CDR3 protein: CASSPRQGPLPMEQYF; CDR3 DNA: TGTGCCAGCAGCCCCCGACAGGGGCCCCTCCCTATGGAGCAGTACTTC
D gene: TRBD2; J gene: TRBJ2-2; V gene: TRBV6-7; clone size: once; CDR3 protein: CASSYLAGVGGELFF; CDR3 DNA: TGTGCCAGCAGTTACCTAGCGGGAGTAGGTGGGGAGCTGTTTTTT
D gene: NA; J gene: TRBJ2-1; V gene: TRBV18; clone size: NA; CDR3 protein: CASSLNREQFF; CDR3 DNA: TGTGCCAGCTCACTAAACAGGGAGCAGTTCTTC
D gene: TRBD1; J gene: TRBJ1-4; V gene: TRBV30; clone size: NA; CDR3 protein: CAWSVARGRGGEKLFF; CDR3 DNA: TGTGCCTGGAGTGTAGCCAGGGGGCGCGGGGGTGAAAAACTGTTTTTT
D gene: NA; J gene: TRBJ1-6; V gene: TRBV5-1; clone size: few; CDR3 protein: CASNPGDGNSPLHF; CDR3 DNA: TGCGCCAGCAACCCGGGGGACGGTAATTCACCCCTCCACTTT
D gene: NA; J gene: TRBJ2-7; V gene: TRBV4-1; clone size: NA; CDR3 protein: CASSQDGGTEQYF; CDR3 DNA: TGCGCCAGCAGCCAAGATGGAGGGACCGAGCAGTACTTC
D gene: NA; J gene: TRBJ2-2; V gene: TRBV19; clone size: NA; CDR3 protein: CASESDKYTGELFF; CDR3 DNA: TGTGCCAGTGAGTCGGACAAATACACCGGGGAGCTGTTTTTT
D gene: NA; J gene: TRBJ2-5; V gene: TRBV19; clone size: NA; CDR3 protein: CASSIGLKGLETQYF; CDR3 DNA: TGTGCCAGTAGTATCGGGCTAAAGGGGTTGGAGACCCAGTACTTC
D gene: TRBD1; J gene: TRBJ1-1; V gene: TRBV9; clone size: NA; CDR3 protein: CASSGLRDRGLNTEAFF; CDR3 DNA: TGTGCCAGCAGCGGATTACGGGACAGGGGATTGAACACTGAAGCTTTCTTT
D gene: TRBD1; J gene: TRBJ1-5; V gene: TRBV2; clone size: NA; CDR3 protein: CASTSDRVNQPQHF; CDR3 DNA: TGTGCCAGCACTTCGGACAGGGTTAATCAGCCCCAGCATTTT
D gene: NA; J gene: TRBJ2-2; V gene: TRBV9; clone size: NA; CDR3 protein: CASSPLPAGTGELFF; CDR3 DNA: TGTGCCAGCAGCCCCCTTCCCGCGGGGACCGGGGAGCTGTTTTTT
D gene: NA; J gene: TRBJ1-2; V gene: TRBV30; clone size: NA; CDR3 protein: CAWSVRGGGYTF; CDR3 DNA: TGTGCCTGGAGTGTACGGGGTGGAGGCTACACCTTC
D gene: NA; J gene: TRBJ2-3; V gene: TRBV28; clone size: NA; CDR3 protein: CASSLEDTQYF; CDR3 DNA: TGTGCCAGCAGTTTAGAGGATACGCAGTATTTT
D gene: TRBD2; J gene: TRBJ2-3; V gene: TRBV2; clone size: NA; CDR3 protein: CASRSSGGTDTQYF; CDR3 DNA: TGTGCCAGCAGGTCTAGCGGGGGAACAGATACGCAGTATTTT
D gene: TRBD2; J gene: TRBJ2-3; V gene: TRBV6-6; clone size: NA; CDR3 protein: CASSYETSGEDTQYF; CDR3 DNA: TGTGCCAGCAGTTACGAGACTAGCGGGGAAGATACGCAGTATTTT
D gene: NA; J gene: TRBJ2-7; V gene: TRBV7-9; clone size: NA; CDR3 protein: CSSSLAGEYEQYF; CDR3 DNA: TGTTCCAGCAGCTTAGCTGGTGAGTACGAGCAGTACTTC
D gene: NA; J gene: TRBJ1-6; V gene: TRBV6-5; clone size: few; CDR3 protein: CASSQWGDSPLHF; CDR3 DNA: TGTGCCAGCAGCCAGTGGGGGGATTCACCCCTCCACTTT
D gene: TRBD1; J gene: TRBJ1-1; V gene: TRBV11-1; clone size: once; CDR3 protein: CASSRTGTMNTEAFF; CDR3 DNA: TGTGCCAGCAGCCGGACAGGAACCATGAACACTGAAGCTTTCTTT
D gene: NA; J gene: TRBJ2-5; V gene: TRBV7-9; clone size: NA; CDR3 protein: CASSFRQETQYF; CDR3 DNA: TGTGCCAGCAGCTTCAGGCAAGAGACCCAGTACTTC
D gene: NA; J gene: TRBJ1-5; V gene: TRBV7-3; clone size: NA; CDR3 protein: CASSIPRGGGSNQPQHF; CDR3 DNA: TGTGCCAGCAGCATCCCCCGTGGGGGGGGAAGCAATCAGCCCCAGCATTTT
D gene: TRBD1; J gene: TRBJ1-1; V gene: TRBV19; clone size: once; CDR3 protein: CASSSTDRAENTEAFF; CDR3 DNA: TGTGCCAGTAGTTCTACGGACAGGGCCGAGAACACTGAAGCTTTCTTT
D gene: NA; J gene: TRBJ1-6; V gene: TRBV28; clone size: once; CDR3 protein: CASSVRGGTTTSPLHF; CDR3 DNA: TGTGCCAGCAGTGTGAGAGGGGGAACGACAACTTCACCCCTCCACTTT
D gene: NA; J gene: TRBJ1-1; V gene: TRBV11-3; clone size: once; CDR3 protein: CASSLQMTEAFF; CDR3 DNA: TGTGCCAGCAGCCTTCAGATGACTGAAGCTTTCTTT
D gene: TRBD1; J gene: TRBJ1-5; V gene: TRBV27; clone size: NA; CDR3 protein: CASSTTGTVWPQHF; CDR3 DNA: TGTGCCAGCAGTACAACAGGGACAGTTTGGCCCCAGCATTTT
D gene: TRBD1; J gene: TRBJ1-4; V gene: TRBV6-5; clone size: NA; CDR3 protein: CASSEQGAREKLFF; CDR3 DNA: TGTGCCAGCAGTGAACAGGGGGCGCGAGAAAAACTGTTTTTT
D gene: NA; J gene: TRBJ2-1; V gene: TRBV7-9; clone size: NA; CDR3 protein: CSSSSTLGLGLHEQFF; CDR3 DNA: TGTTCCAGCAGCTCCACTCTGGGACTGGGGCTCCATGAGCAGTTCTTC
D gene: NA; J gene: TRBJ1-5; V gene: TRBV19; clone size: once; CDR3 protein: CASSGGVDQPQHF; CDR3 DNA: TGTGCCAGTAGTGGAGGGGTGGATCAGCCCCAGCATTTT
D gene: NA; J gene: TRBJ2-3; V gene: TRBV19; clone size: NA; CDR3 protein: CASSSGGKRDTQYF; CDR3 DNA: TGTGCCAGTAGTTCCGGGGGAAAACGGGATACGCAGTATTTT
D gene: NA; J gene: TRBJ1-1; V gene: TRBV7-9; clone size: few; CDR3 protein: CASSSRTYRLMNTEAFF; CDR3 DNA: TGTGCCAGCAGCTCCCGGACATACCGCCTTATGAACACTGAAGCTTTCTTT
D gene: NA; J gene: TRBJ1-1; V gene: TRBV19; clone size: NA; CDR3 protein: CASNHRGLMNTEAFF; CDR3 DNA: TGTGCCAGCAACCACCGGGGGTTAATGAACACTGAAGCTTTCTTT
D gene: NA; J gene: TRBJ1-5; V gene: TRBV27; clone size: NA; CDR3 protein: CATLPVGVGYSNQPQHF; CDR3 DNA: TGTGCCACTCTACCCGTAGGGGTGGGATATAGCAATCAGCCCCAGCATTTT
D gene: NA; J gene: TRBJ2-7; V gene: TRBV7-5; clone size: NA; CDR3 protein: CARSSGGGMSSSYEQYF; CDR3 DNA: TGTGCCAGAAGCTCCGGGGGTGGCATGTCGAGCTCCTACGAGCAGTACTTC
D gene: TRBD1; J gene: TRBJ2-3; V gene: TRBV5-1; clone size: NA; CDR3 protein: CASSLGGQSTDTQYF; CDR3 DNA: TGCGCCAGCAGCTTGGGGGGACAGAGCACAGATACGCAGTATTTT
D gene: NA; J gene: TRBJ1-2; V gene: TRBV30; clone size: NA; CDR3 protein: CACKPQGTGYTF; CDR3 DNA: TGTGCCTGTAAACCCCAGGGGACTGGCTACACCTTC
D gene: TRBD1; J gene: TRBJ2-1; V gene: TRBV7-9; clone size: NA; CDR3 protein: CASSTHRGQVGLVVDEQFF; CDR3 DNA: TGTGCCAGCAGCACCCACAGGGGGCAAGTGGGATTGGTGGTAGATGAGCAGTTCTTC
D gene: TRBD1; J gene: TRBJ2-7; V gene: TRBV19; clone size: once; CDR3 protein: CASSGDRGSYEQYF; CDR3 DNA: TGTGCCAGTAGTGGGGACAGGGGATCCTACGAGCAGTACTTC